These T cell receptor beta chains were read from a single sample in a study of CD4 T cells in relation to SARS-CoV-2 and coronaviruses. Assay: immunoSEQ multiplex PCR; the TCRdb copy retains only in-frame clones and omits some. The sample lists 38,000 or so clones, roughly 80% occurring once. For these receptors, no antigen is known. The sequenced sample was naive CD4+ T cells from PBMCs, cultured in vitro. These receptor sequences come from an adult with COVID-19. CDR3s include the opening cysteine and the closing phenylalanine or tryptophan. Expanded clones get a size class; other rows say once, few or many, or leave the size out.

.	TRBJ2-1	TRBV5-1	CASSLLGSGRAYNEQFF
.	TRBJ2-7	TRBV30	CAWSGLAGAGYEQYF
.	TRBJ2-7	TRBV7-9	CASSLSPGAEQYF
.	TRBJ2-3	TRBV5-4	CASNDGDRGLAIGTDTQYF
.	TRBJ1-4	TRBV4-1	CASSQSPGTGGEKLFF
.	TRBJ2-7	TRBV7-9	CASSLGYLGTGALLGEQYF
.	TRBJ2-5	TRBV18	CASSPTDQETQYF
few	TRBJ2-7	TRBV5-8	CASSPRGSYEQYF
once	TRBJ1-2	TRBV5-1	CASSLAWDSSLVGYTF
.	TRBJ1-4	TRBV5-4	CASSLKEATNEKLFF
.	TRBJ2-5	TRBV30	CAWSRTGKETQYF
.	TRBJ2-2	TRBV6-4	CASSEGRDPDTGELFF
.	TRBJ2-1	TRBV6-2/TRBV6-3	CASSYGGLKISYNEQFF
few	TRBJ2-2	TRBV6-4	CASSETSTGELFF
.	TRBJ2-5	TRBV30	CAWSRLAGGETQYF
few	TRBJ2-1	TRBV18	CASRDSLDEQFF
.	TRBJ2-2	TRBV27	CASSGSTGNRLVAGELFF
.	TRBJ1-2	TRBV19	CASSLNRVDTGYTF
.	TRBJ2-2	TRBV28	CASIFSGNTGELFF
few	TRBJ1-2	TRBV5-5	CASSLRGSLSNYGYTF
.	TRBJ2-2	TRBV5-1	CASSSGSSGELFF
.	TRBJ1-3	TRBV4-2	CASSPMGVSGNTIYF
.	TRBJ2-7	TRBV9	CASSVGASGTTYEQYF
.	TRBJ1-1	TRBV18	CASSLISGTGGNEAFF
.	TRBJ1-5	TRBV9	CASSGEGYNQPQHF
.	TRBJ2-7	TRBV6-5	CASSSANQQRYEQYF
.	TRBJ1-1	TRBV19	CASSLGRTNTEAFF
.	TRBJ1-5	TRBV27	CASSTRRPEEPQHF
.	TRBJ1-2	TRBV9	CASSVGAGGAPEGWYTF